One and the same sample provided the 27 T cell receptor beta chains below, sequenced in a study of CD8+ T cells in alopecia areata. This sample's treatment: oral pan-JAK inhibitor, 5-10 mg twice daily. Investigators isolated RNA and reverse transcribed it into cDNA to act as the sequencing template. Measured with immunoSEQ multiplex PCR; TCRdb has only the in-frame clones, and not every one. The sample holds some 150,000 clones, 58% seen once. The sample consisted of CD4+ T cells sorted from blood, taken at approximately week 55, from a patient treated with tofacitinib. The receptors originated from a human donor with alopecia areata.

This clone was counted between two and nine times. This sequence joins TRBV15 and TRBJ2-7; 8 bases fit TRBD1. Trimming cost V 2 bases and J 6 bases; bases outside gene matches: 3. The germline gives CDR1 LNHNV, CDR2 YYDKDF (reference sequence). This CDR3 has 13 residues. The CDR3 spells CATSRLGTGEQYF. CDR3 nucleotide sequence: TGTGCCACCAGCAGACTTGGGACAGGCGAGCAGTACTTC. Full variable domain (remainder filled in from reference TRBV15 and TRBJ2-7): DAMVIQNPRYQVTQFGKPVTLSCSQTLNHNVMYWYQQKSSQAPKLLFHYYDKDFNNEADTPDNFQSRRPNTSFCFLDIRSPGLGDTAMYLCATSRLGTGEQYFGPGTRLTVT.

The chain couples TRBV10-3 to TRBJ2-7; D is unresolved. The CDR3 has 12 residues. Trimming removed 5 bases from V and 6 bases from J, with 11 bases in between. Looked up from germline, CDR1 is ENHRY and CDR2 is SYGVKD. The CDR3 loop is CAISHVVAEQYF. CDR3 in DNA: TGTGCCATCAGTCACGTGGTTGCCGAGCAGTACTTC.

This clone has more than one count but fewer than ten. The J gene is TRBJ2-2, the V gene TRBV7-2; no clear D. CDR3 length: 12 residues. V was pared by 8 bases and J by 7 bases, with 11 bases between. The germline CDR1 and CDR2 sequences are SGHTA and FQGNSA. CDR3 loop: CASGPRSGELFF. The CDR3, as DNA: TGTGCCAGCGGACCTAGGAGCGGGGAGCTGTTTTTT.

A few counts support this clone. V is TRBV7-9 and J is TRBJ1-3; no clear D. Germline CDR1 reads SEHNR; CDR2 reads FQNEAQ (reference sequence). With 5 bases removed from V and 1 base from J, the gap between germline ends came to 12 bases. CDR3 length: 15 residues. The CDR3 spells CASSEAVLSGNTIYF. Written as DNA, the CDR3 is TGTGCCAGCAGCGAGGCGGTGCTTTCTGGAAACACCATATATTTT.

The genes are TRBV5-1 and TRBJ1-2; no definite D call. V lost 1 base, J lost 3 bases, and 13 bases lay in between. This CDR3 spans 15 amino acids. In germline, CDR1 is SGHRS, CDR2 YFSETQ. CDR3 DNA sequence: TGCGCCAGCAGCTTGAATGGGCCCCTAGACTATGGCTACACCTTC. Protein product: CASSLNGPLDYGYTF.

CDR3 DNA sequence: TGTGCCATCAGTGATATTAATGAGCAGTTCTTC. The encoded protein is CAISDINEQFF. The gene calls are TRBV10-3 and TRBJ2-1; D remains ambiguous. The CDR3 is made up of 11 amino acids. Trimming took 3 bases from V and 7 from J, leaving 4 bases between them. Germline CDR1 is ENHRY and CDR2 is SYGVKD.

This chain joins TRBV29-1 and TRBJ1-5; D gene ambiguous. Trimming stripped 1 base from V and 14 bases from J, with 21 bases between. Germline V gives CDR1 SQVTM, CDR2 ANQGSEA. The CDR3 loop spans 14 amino acids. This CDR3 reads CSVEVGTDWKREHF. CDR3 in DNA: TGCAGCGTTGAAGTTGGAACCGACTGGAAGAGGGAGCATTTT. Together with reference TRBV29-1 and TRBJ1-5, the CDR3 gives the full variable domain: SAVISQKPSRDICQRGTSLTIQCQVDSQVTMMFWYRQQPGQSLTLIATANQGSEATYESGFVIDKFPISRPNLTFSTLTVSNMSPEDSSIYLCSVEVGTDWKREHFGDGTRLSIL.

The V and J genes are TRBV4-1 and TRBJ2-5; 13 bases are shared with TRBD2. After removal of 6 bases from V and 4 bases from J, the junction contained 5 bases not matched to a gene. This CDR3 is built from 15 residues. Germline V gives CDR1 MGHRA, CDR2 YSYEKL. CDR3: CASRRTSGGGETQYF. The CDR3 DNA reads TGCGCCAGCAGACGGACTAGCGGGGGTGGAGAGACCCAGTACTTC.

The rearrangement joins TRBV11-2 to TRBJ2-3; 16 bases line up with TRBD2. The CDR3 totals 16 residues. Germline-derived CDR1 and CDR2 are SGHAT and FQNNGV. The ends lost 5 bases at V and 8 bases at J; junction bases unmatched: 7. Written as DNA, the CDR3 is TGTGCCAGCAGCGCGGCCGGGACTAGCGGGGGGGTTACGCAGTATTTT. Protein product: CASSAAGTSGGVTQYF.

The V and J genes are TRBV2 and TRBJ2-1, with 14 bases aligning to TRBD2. Germline lookup yields CDR1 SNHLY and CDR2 FYNNEI. CDR3 length: 20 residues. The V gene end was trimmed by 10 bases and the J gene end by 2 bases; junction bases not matched to a gene: 19. CDR3 nucleotides: TGTGCCATCACCTCTCGCCCGGGACTAGCGGGGGCATCCCCCTACAATGAGCAGTTCTTC. It encodes CAITSRPGLAGASPYNEQFF.

The rearrangement joins TRBV29-1 to TRBJ1-3; no definite D call. This CDR3 has 12 residues. V was trimmed by 4 bases and J by 3 bases, leaving 7 bases between them. Per the germline V gene, CDR1 is SQVTM and CDR2 is ANQGSEA. The DNA of the CDR3 is TGCAGCGTTGTGTGGAGTGGAAACACCATATATTTT. Translating gives CSVVWSGNTIYF.

This clone was picked up a small number of times. The V and J genes are TRBV29-1 and TRBJ2-1, with D hard to call. Germline CDR1 is SQVTM and CDR2 is ANQGSEA. This CDR3 is built from 11 residues. V lost 7 bases and J lost 6, with 10 bases in between. CDR3 bases: TGCAGCGGGGAAGCTCTCAATGAGCAGTTCTTC. Translated: CSGEALNEQFF.

The V gene is TRBV15, the J gene TRBJ1-4; no reliable D call. Trimming pared 2 bases from V and 0 bases from J, leaving 13 bases between. This CDR3 spans 17 amino acids. The germline gives CDR1 LNHNV, CDR2 YYDKDF (reference sequence). CDR3 sequence: CATSRSPVVATNEKLFF. In nucleotides, the CDR3 is TGTGCCACCAGCAGATCCCCGGTGGTGGCAACTAATGAAAAACTGTTTTTT.

This clone turned up a few times. This sequence joins TRBV23-1 and TRBJ1-1; the D is unclear. TRBV23-1 is an ORF; its function is uncertain. This CDR3 contains 15 residues. Trimming took off 0 bases at V and 3 bases at J, with 11 bases between the two ends. The CDR3 nucleotides are TGCGCCAGCAGTCAATCAAACCCCGACGACACTGAAGCTTTCTTT. It yields the protein CASSQSNPDDTEAFF.

The genes are TRBV10-3 and TRBJ2-7; D gene unclear. Germline CDR1 ENHRY, CDR2 SYGVKD. This CDR3 has 14 amino acids. The V end lost 6 bases, the J end lost 0 bases, and 12 bases lay between the germline ends. DNA of the CDR3: TGTGCCATCAGCACGGACGGCTTCTCCTACGAGCAGTACTTC. Protein sequence: CAISTDGFSYEQYF.

The chain links TRBV2 to TRBJ1-6, with TRBD1 as a possible D gene (5 bases). V was shortened by 1 base and J by 8 bases, with 12 bases between the two germline ends. The V gene's germline CDR1 is SNHLY and CDR2 FYNNEI. The CDR3 has 15 amino acids. In DNA form, the CDR3 reads TGTGCCAGCAGTGAAGTCCTCCTAGGGGATTCACCCCTCCACTTT. It yields the protein CASSEVLLGDSPLHF.

The rearrangement uses TRBV7-9 and TRBJ1-2; D uncertain. The V and J ends lost 4 bases and 4 bases respectively, with 4 bases between them. Germline V gene data show CDR1 as SEHNR and CDR2 as FQNEAQ (reference sequence). The length of the CDR3 is 11 residues. CDR3 sequence: CASSSAYGYTF. The CDR3 DNA sequence: TGTGCCAGCAGCTCAGCCTATGGCTACACCTTC.

The sample holds one count of this clone. The CDR3 is CASSYSQPGANVLTF. The CDR3 bases are TGTGCCAGCAGTTACTCCCAACCTGGGGCCAACGTCCTGACTTTC. The rearrangement uses TRBV6-5 and TRBJ2-6; D is uncertain. The V end was cut by 0 bases, the J end by 2 bases, with 5 bases between. CDR1 and CDR2 from the germline V gene are MNHEY and SVGAGI. The CDR3 covers 15 residues.

The chain has TRBV15 and TRBJ2-2; D is unresolved. Germline CDR1 and CDR2: LNHNV and YYDKDF (reference sequence). Trimming left V 5 bases short and J 6 bases short, with 7 bases between. This CDR3 has 12 residues. CDR3 residues: CATSVGPGELFF. The CDR3 DNA sequence: TGTGCCACCAGCGTGGGTCCCGGGGAGCTGTTTTTT.

The V gene is TRBV10-3, the J gene TRBJ1-1; no firm D call. The CDR3 extends over 16 amino acids. The germline V gene encodes CDR1 ENHRY and CDR2 SYGVKD. V was clipped by 5 bases and J by 3 bases, with 19 bases between them. CDR3 coding DNA: TGTGCCATCAGTATCTCGGACGGAGGAGATTACACTGAAGCTTTCTTT. Protein: CAISISDGGDYTEAFF.

The V call is TRBV19, the J call TRBJ2-7; 9 bases match TRBD1. The CDR3 is made up of 12 amino acids. Germline CDR1 LNHDA, CDR2 SQIVND (reference sequence). Trimming cost V 6 bases and J 6 bases; bases outside gene matches: 3. CDR3 sequence reads: CASRGTGFEQYF. The CDR3 region has the DNA TGTGCCAGTAGGGGGACAGGGTTCGAGCAGTACTTC.

The rearrangement joins TRBV11-1 to TRBJ1-5, with unresolved D. Trimming stripped 2 bases from V and 4 bases from J, with 9 bases between. The CDR3 totals 14 residues. CDR1 SGHAT and CDR2 FQDESV come from the germline V gene (reference sequence). In nucleotides, the CDR3 is TGTGCCAGCAGCTTACACAGTATGAATCAGCCCCAGCATTTT. It is translated as CASSLHSMNQPQHF.

This clone has only one observation. V and J are TRBV29-1 and TRBJ1-5; D possibly corresponds to TRBD1 (5 bases). Looked up from germline, CDR1 is SQVTM and CDR2 is ANQGSEA. This CDR3 spans 14 amino acids. Trimming removed 4 bases from V and 2 bases from J, with 12 bases in between. The CDR3 DNA reads TGCAGCGTTGCGTTACAGGATGGCAATCAGCCCCAGCATTTT. It specifies CSVALQDGNQPQHF.

The chain carries TRBV11-3 and TRBJ2-5, with no clear D. Between the trimmed V and J ends, which lost 1 base and 2 bases, there was a span of 11 bases. CDR3 size: 15 residues. CDR1 and CDR2 (germline): SGHNT, YENEEA. The CDR3: CASSLVSGRQETQYF. The CDR3 DNA follows: TGTGCCAGCAGCTTAGTTTCTGGTAGACAAGAGACCCAGTACTTC. The full variable domain, in which reference TRBV11-3 and TRBJ2-5 provide the parts outside the CDR3, is EAGVVQSPRYKIIEKKQPVAFWCNPISGHNTLYWYLQNLGQGPELLIRYENEEAVDDSQLPKDRFSAERLKGVDSTLKIQPAELGDSAVYLCASSLVSGRQETQYFGPGTRLLVL.

This clone showed up just a few times. Other DNA sequences in the same sample also yield this CDR3. The chain joins TRBV27 to TRBJ1-6; D is unclear. Germline V gives CDR1 MNHEY, CDR2 SMNVEV (reference sequence). Trimming removed 3 bases at V and 6 bases at J, with 3 bases between. The CDR3 contains 12 residues. The DNA for the CDR3 is TGTGCCAGCAGTTTCAGTAATTCACCCCTCCACTTT. Translated, it gives CASSFSNSPLHF.

The chain has TRBV30 and TRBJ2-2; D ambiguous. This CDR3 comprises 12 residues. Germline V CDR1 and CDR2: GTSNPN, SVGIG (reference sequence). The V gene lost 4 bases and the J gene lost 6 bases, with 9 bases spanning the gap. Written as DNA, the CDR3 is TGTGCCTGGACTACGTCGGCCGGGGAGCTGTTTTTT. It encodes CAWTTSAGELFF.

This clone was counted only a few times. V gene TRBV7-8 combines with J gene TRBJ2-3; 12 nucleotides align to TRBD2. The V gene end was trimmed by 5 bases and the J gene end by 2 bases; junction bases not matched to a gene: 8. The CDR3 loop spans 17 amino acids. Germline-derived CDR1 and CDR2 are SGHVS and FQNEAQ. CDR3 loop: CASSRWLAGGYTDTQYF. CDR3 sequence (DNA): TGTGCCAGCAGCCGGTGGCTAGCGGGGGGGTACACAGATACGCAGTATTTT.